Shown below are 2 T cell receptor beta chains from a single sample sequenced in a study of blood T cell repertoires in COVID-19 (dated by TCRdb to 2020 to 2022). The library came from the immunoSEQ multiplex PCR assay. TCRdb took over this immuneACCESS table, retaining in-frame rearrangements with V and J assigned. Such tables are incomplete; in checked studies, under half of the missing clones stem from an unresolved V gene, and the remainder is unexplained. Across this sample there are a few hundred thousand clones, with around 88% seen only once. The ten top clones hold about 2.3% of the sample. The sample taken for sequencing was PBMCs or T cells enriched from blood (not recorded which). Receptors originate from a woman in her thirties or forties with acute COVID-19.

The chain employs TRBV27 and TRBJ1-6; D unresolved. Germline V lookup: CDR1 MNHEY, CDR2 SMNVEV (reference sequence). CDR3 length equals 15 residues. Trimming took off 5 bases at V and 6 bases at J, with 14 bases between the two ends. CDR3 region: CASSVRDPRNSPLHF. CDR3 in DNA: TGTGCCAGCAGTGTCCGGGATCCTCGTAATTCACCCCTCCACTTT.

CDR3 DNA sequence: TGTGCCAGCAGCCAAGATGAGAGCTCTGGGGCCAACGTCCTGACTTTC. Its protein product is CASSQDESSGANVLTF. The rearrangement links TRBV4-2 to TRBJ2-6, with D unclear. The V end lost 0 bases, the J end lost 0 bases, and 6 bases lay between the germline ends. The CDR3 runs to 16 residues. CDR1 LGHNA and CDR2 YNFKEQ come from the germline V gene.